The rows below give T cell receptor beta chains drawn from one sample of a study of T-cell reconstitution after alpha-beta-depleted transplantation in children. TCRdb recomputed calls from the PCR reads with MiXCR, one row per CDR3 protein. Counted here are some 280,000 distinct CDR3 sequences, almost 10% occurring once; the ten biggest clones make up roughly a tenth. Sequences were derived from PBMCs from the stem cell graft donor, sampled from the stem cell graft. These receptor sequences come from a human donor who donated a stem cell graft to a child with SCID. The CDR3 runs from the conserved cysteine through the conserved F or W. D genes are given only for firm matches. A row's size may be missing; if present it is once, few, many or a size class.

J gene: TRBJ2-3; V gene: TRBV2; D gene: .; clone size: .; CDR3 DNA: TGTGCCAGCAGTGAATTGGTGTCCACAGATACGCAGTATTTT; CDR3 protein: CASSELVSTDTQYF
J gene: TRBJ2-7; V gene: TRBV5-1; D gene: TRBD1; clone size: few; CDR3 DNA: TGCGCCAGCAAGTTTACAGGGGTCTCCTCCTACGAGCAGTACTTC; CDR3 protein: CASKFTGVSSYEQYF
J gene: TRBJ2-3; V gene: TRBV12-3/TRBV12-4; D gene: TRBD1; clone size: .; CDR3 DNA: TGTGCCAGCAGTCTACGGACAGGGGCGAGCACAGATACGCAGTATTTT; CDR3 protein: CASSLRTGASTDTQYF
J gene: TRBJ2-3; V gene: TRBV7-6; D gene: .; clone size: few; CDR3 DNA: TGTGCCAGCAGCTCTATGACTAGTGTGGCAGATACGCAGTATTTT; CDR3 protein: CASSSMTSVADTQYF
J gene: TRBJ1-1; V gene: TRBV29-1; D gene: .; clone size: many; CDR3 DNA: TGCAGCGTTTCTGAAGGGGGGAACACTGAAGCTTTCTTT; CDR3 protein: CSVSEGGNTEAFF
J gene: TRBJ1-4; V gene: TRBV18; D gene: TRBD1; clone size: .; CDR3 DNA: TGTGCCAGCTCACCTACGGGACAGGGTGCTAATGAAAAACTGTTTTTT; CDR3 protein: CASSPTGQGANEKLFF
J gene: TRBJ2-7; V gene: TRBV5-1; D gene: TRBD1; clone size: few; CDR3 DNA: TGCGCCAGCAGCTACGACAGGGCTGAGCAGTACTTC; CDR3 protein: CASSYDRAEQYF
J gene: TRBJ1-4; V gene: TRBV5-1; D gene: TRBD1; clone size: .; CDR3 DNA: TGCGCCAGCAGCTTGGCCCCCGGGACAGGGGTTTTAACTAATGAAAAACTGTTTTTT; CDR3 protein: CASSLAPGTGVLTNEKLFF
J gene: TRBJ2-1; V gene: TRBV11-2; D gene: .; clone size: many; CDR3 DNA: TGTGCCAGCAGTCGAACCCCCCTAGTACGGGATGAGCAGTTCTTC; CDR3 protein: CASSRTPLVRDEQFF
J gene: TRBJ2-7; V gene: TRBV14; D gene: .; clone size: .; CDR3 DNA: TGTGCCAGCAGCCAGATGACCGGGACACTCTACGAGCAGTACTTC; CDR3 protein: CASSQMTGTLYEQYF
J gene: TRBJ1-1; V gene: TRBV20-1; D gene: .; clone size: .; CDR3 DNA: TGCAGTGCTAGTCGTGGGACCGACCTTGAATTT; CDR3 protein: CSASRGTDLEF
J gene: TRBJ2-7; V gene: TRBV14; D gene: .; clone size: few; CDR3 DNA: TGTGCCAGCAGCCAACAGACCTACGAGCAGTACTTC; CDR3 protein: CASSQQTYEQYF
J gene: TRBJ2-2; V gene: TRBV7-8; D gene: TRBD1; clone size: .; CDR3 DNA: TGTGCCAGCAGCCCCGCCGCAGGGGGCAGCACCGGGGAGCTGTTTTTT; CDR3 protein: CASSPAAGGSTGELFF
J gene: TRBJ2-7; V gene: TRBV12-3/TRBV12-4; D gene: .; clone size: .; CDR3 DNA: TGTGCCAGCAGGTCGCAGAACTACGAGCAGTACTTC; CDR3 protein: CASRSQNYEQYF
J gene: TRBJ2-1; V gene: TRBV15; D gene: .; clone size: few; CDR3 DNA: TGTGCCACCAGCAGAGGACGGGGATCGGGCAATGAGCAGTTCTTC; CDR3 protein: CATSRGRGSGNEQFF
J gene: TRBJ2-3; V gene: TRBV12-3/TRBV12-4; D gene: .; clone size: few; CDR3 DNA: TGTGCCAGCAGTTTGTGGATTAGCACAGATACGCAGTATTTT; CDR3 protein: CASSLWISTDTQYF
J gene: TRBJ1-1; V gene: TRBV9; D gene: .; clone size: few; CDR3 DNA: TGTGCCAGCAGCGAGGGAGGACAGCCGAACACTGAAGCTTTCTTT; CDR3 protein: CASSEGGQPNTEAFF
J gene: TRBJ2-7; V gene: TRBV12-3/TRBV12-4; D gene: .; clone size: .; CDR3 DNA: TGTGCCAGCAGTGTCGGACCCACAGGCCTAGCATCCTACGAGCAGTACTTC; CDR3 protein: CASSVGPTGLASYEQYF
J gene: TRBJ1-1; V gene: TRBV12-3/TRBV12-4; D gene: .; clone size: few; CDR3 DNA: TGTGCCAGCAGTTTTGTTCCCTCTGAAGCTTTCTTT; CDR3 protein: CASSFVPSEAFF
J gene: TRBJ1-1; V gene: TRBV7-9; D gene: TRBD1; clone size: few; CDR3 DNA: TGTGCCAGCAGCTCCATACAGGGGGCGCCAGGCACTGAAGCTTTCTTT; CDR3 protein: CASSSIQGAPGTEAFF
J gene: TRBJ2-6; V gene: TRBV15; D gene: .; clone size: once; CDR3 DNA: TGTGCCACCAGCAGAGATCGGTCGGGGGGCCGGGGCTCTGGGGCCAACGTCCTGACTTTC; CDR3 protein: CATSRDRSGGRGSGANVLTF
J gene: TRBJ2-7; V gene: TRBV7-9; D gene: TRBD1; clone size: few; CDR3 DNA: TGTGCCAGCAGCTCTGGGGACAGGGTAACCTACGAGCAGTACTTC; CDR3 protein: CASSSGDRVTYEQYF
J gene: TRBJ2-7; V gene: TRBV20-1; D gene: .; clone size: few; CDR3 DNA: TGCAGTGCTAGAGATAAGAAAGAGCAGTACTTC; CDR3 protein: CSARDKKEQYF
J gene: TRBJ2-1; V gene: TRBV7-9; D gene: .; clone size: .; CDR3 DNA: TGTGCCAGCAGCTCCCAGGGTGGCGCCGGGAATGAGCAGTTCTTC; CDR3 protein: CASSSQGGAGNEQFF
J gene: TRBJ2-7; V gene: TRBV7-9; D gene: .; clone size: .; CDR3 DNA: TGTGCCAGCGGTAGATCAGGGGGGCGCTCCTACGAGCAGTACTTC; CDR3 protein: CASGRSGGRSYEQYF
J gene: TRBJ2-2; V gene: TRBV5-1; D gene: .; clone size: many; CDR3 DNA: TGCGCCAGCAGCCCGCACAGGGTTGGAGGTACCGGGGAGCTGTTTTTT; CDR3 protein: CASSPHRVGGTGELFF
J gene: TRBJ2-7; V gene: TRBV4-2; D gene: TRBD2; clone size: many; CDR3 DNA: TGTGCCAGCAGCCAAGTGTGGGGGGGGAGCTCCTACGAGCAGTACTTC; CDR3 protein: CASSQVWGGSSYEQYF
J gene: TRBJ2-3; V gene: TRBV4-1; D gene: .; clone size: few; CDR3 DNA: TGCGGGACGGGGGCGGGTGATACGCAGTATTTT; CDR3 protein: CGTGAGDTQYF
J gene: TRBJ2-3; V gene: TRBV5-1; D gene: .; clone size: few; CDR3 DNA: TGCGCCAGCAGCACCGGTACTATAATTCCTAGCACAGATACGCAGTATTTT; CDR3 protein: CASSTGTIIPSTDTQYF
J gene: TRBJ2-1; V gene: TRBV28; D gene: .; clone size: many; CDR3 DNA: TGTGCCAGCGGGAGAACAGGGTTGTACAATGAGCAGTTCTTC; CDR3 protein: CASGRTGLYNEQFF
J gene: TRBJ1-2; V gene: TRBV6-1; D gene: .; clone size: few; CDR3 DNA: TGTGCCAGCAGTGAATTTGCGAGAGCGTACTATGGCTACACCTTC; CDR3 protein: CASSEFARAYYGYTF
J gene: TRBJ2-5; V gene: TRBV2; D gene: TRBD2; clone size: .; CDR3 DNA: TGTGCCACCTTAGCGGGGGCGTCCCGAGAGACCCAGTACTTC; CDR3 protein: CATLAGASRETQYF
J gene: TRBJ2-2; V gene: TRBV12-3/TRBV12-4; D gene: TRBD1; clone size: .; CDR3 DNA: TGTGCCAGCAGTAACGCGGGACAGGGAAGGATCGGGGAGCTGTTTTTT; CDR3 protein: CASSNAGQGRIGELFF
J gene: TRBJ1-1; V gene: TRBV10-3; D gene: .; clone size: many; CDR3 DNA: TGTGCCATCAGTGTACAGGAGAACACTGAAGCTTTCTTT; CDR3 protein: CAISVQENTEAFF
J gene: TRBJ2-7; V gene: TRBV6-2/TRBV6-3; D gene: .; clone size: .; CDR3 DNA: TGTGCCAGCAGACGCCAGACAGGATATTCCTACGAGCAGTACTTC; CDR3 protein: CASRRQTGYSYEQYF
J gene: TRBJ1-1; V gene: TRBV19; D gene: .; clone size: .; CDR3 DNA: TGTGCCAGTACCCATGGGAGAGGGGTCACTGAAGCTTTCTTT; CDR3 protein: CASTHGRGVTEAFF
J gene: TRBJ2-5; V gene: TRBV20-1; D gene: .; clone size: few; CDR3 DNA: TGCAGTGCTAGAGCGGTGGCTAGCAGCCACAAAGAGACCCAGTACTTC; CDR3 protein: CSARAVASSHKETQYF
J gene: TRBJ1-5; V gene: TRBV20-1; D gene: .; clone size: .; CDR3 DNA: TGCAGTGCTATAAGGGGACTTAGCAATCAGCCCCAGCATTTT; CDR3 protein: CSAIRGLSNQPQHF
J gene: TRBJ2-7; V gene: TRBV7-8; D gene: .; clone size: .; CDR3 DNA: TGTGCCAGCAGCTTAGCTAGAAGTGGCTACGAGCAGTACTTC; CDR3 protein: CASSLARSGYEQYF
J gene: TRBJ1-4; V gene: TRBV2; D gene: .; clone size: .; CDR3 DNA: TGTGCCAGCAGTTACGACAGGCTAGGGGAAAAACTGTTTTTT; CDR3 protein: CASSYDRLGEKLFF
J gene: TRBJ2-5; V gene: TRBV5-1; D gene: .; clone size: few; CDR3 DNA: TGCGCCAGCAGCTTGGCCCCGGAGGGGTATGGAGAGACCCAGTACTTC; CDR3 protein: CASSLAPEGYGETQYF
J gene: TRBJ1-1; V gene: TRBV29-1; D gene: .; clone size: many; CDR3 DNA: TGCAGCGCCGGTGGGGGAACAGGGTACCCTCCTGAAGCTTTCTTT; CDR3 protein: CSAGGGTGYPPEAFF
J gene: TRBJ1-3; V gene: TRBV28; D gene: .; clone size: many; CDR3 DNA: TGTGCCAGCAGTCCCATCGGCTCTGGAAACACCATATATTTT; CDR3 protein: CASSPIGSGNTIYF
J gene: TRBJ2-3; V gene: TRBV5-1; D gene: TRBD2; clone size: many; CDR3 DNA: TGCGCCAGCAGGTTGACTAGCGGGGTGGCGGCAGATACGCAGTATTTT; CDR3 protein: CASRLTSGVAADTQYF
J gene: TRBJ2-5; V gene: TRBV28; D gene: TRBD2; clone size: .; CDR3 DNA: TGTGCCAGCAACCTAGCGGGGACTCAAGAGACCCAGTACTTC; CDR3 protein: CASNLAGTQETQYF
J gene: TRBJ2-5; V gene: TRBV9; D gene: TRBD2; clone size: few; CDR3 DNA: TGTGCCAGCAGCGTAGGACTAGCGGGGGGTAACCAAGAGACCCAGTACTTC; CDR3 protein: CASSVGLAGGNQETQYF
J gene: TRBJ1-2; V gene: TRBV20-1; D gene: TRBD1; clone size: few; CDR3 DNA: TGCAGTGCCCGGACAGGGGTAGCTGGCTACACCTTC; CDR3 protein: CSARTGVAGYTF
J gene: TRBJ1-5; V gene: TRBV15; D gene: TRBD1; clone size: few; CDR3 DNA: TGTGCCACCAGCAGAGACAGACAGGGAGGGCAGCCCCAGCATTTT; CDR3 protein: CATSRDRQGGQPQHF
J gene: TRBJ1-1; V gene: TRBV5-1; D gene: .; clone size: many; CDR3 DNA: TGCGCCAGCAGCCCCCCCTCTAGTATCAACACTGAAGCTTTCTTT; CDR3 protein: CASSPPSSINTEAFF
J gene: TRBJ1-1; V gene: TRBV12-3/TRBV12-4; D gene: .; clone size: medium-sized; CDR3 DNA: TGTGCCAGCAGTCCCGGACAGAACACTGAAGCTTTCTTT; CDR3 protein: CASSPGQNTEAFF
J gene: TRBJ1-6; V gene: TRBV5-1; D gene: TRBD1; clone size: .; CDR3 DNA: TGCGCCAGCAGCTTGGGAGGTTTGACAGGGGGGAGTTCACCCCTCCACTTT; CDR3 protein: CASSLGGLTGGSSPLHF
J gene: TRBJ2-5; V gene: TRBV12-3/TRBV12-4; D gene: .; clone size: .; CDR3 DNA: TGTGCCAGCAGTTCGCCGGACACCGGGGAGACCCAGTACTTC; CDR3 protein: CASSSPDTGETQYF
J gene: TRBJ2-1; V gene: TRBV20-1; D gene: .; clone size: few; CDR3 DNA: TGCAGTGCTAGAGATGTGGGCCCAACCTACAATGAGCAGTTCTTC; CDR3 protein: CSARDVGPTYNEQFF
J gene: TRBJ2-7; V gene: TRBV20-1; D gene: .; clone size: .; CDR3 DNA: TGCAGTGCCCGAAACGTGAGCCGGTACGAGCAGAACTTC; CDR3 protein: CSARNVSRYEQNF
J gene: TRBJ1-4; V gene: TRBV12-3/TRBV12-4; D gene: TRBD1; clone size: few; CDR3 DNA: TGTGCCAGCAGTCCCCGGGACAGGGGGCGATTTCTGTTTTTT; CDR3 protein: CASSPRDRGRFLFF